This TCR beta chain was found in a study of PD-L1 blockade in urothelial cancer. For the study at large: It was around 2014 that patients started atezolizumab at 1,200 mg intravenously every 3 weeks. Blood analysis occurred 3 weeks (second dose) and 6 weeks after treatment start.

Patients presented with locally advanced or metastatic urothelial carcinoma. Trimming removed 2 bases from V and 2 bases from J; junction bases left unmatched: 4. The CDR3 has 16 residues. CDR1 is SGHVS, CDR2 FNYEAQ, per germline. What went into each PCR as a spike was synthetic TCR analog templates. Sequencing was performed with immunoSEQ multiplex PCR; in TCRdb, only in-frame clones are kept and a portion is missing. The sample has about 51,000 clones, about 90% seen once. This TCR was recovered from a man in his 60s with urothelial cancer. Material: PBMCs, obtained around atezolizumab (anti-PD-L1) treatment. This chain joins TRBV7-6 and TRBJ2-2; 8 bases align to TRBD2. CDR3 region: CASSLILAGNTGELFF. In nucleotides, the CDR3 is TGTGCCAGCAGCTTAATCCTAGCGGGTAACACCGGGGAGCTGTTTTTT.